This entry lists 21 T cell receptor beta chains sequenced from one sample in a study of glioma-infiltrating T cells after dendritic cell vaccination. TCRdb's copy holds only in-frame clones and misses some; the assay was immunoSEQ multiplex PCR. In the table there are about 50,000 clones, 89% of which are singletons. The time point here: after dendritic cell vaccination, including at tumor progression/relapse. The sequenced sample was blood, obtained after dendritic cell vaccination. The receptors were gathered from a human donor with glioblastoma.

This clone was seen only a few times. CDR3 coding DNA: TGTGCCAGCAGCGAACTGACTCATACCTACGAGCAGTACTTC. Encoded protein: CASSELTHTYEQYF. This rearrangement joins TRBV7-6 to TRBJ2-7; unclear D gene. V was clipped by 5 bases and J by 2 bases, with 13 bases between them. This CDR3 has 14 amino acids. In germline, CDR1 is SGHVS, CDR2 FNYEAQ.

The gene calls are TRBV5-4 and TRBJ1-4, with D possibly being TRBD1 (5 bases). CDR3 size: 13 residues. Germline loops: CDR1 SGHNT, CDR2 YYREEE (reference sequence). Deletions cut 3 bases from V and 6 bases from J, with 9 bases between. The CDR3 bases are TGTGCCAGCAGCTCCGGACATGATGAAAAACTGTTTTTT. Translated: CASSSGHDEKLFF.

CDR3 in amino acids: CATSRELGTQGEKLFF. CDR3 DNA: TGTGCCACCAGCAGAGAGTTGGGGACTCAGGGTGAAAAACTGTTTTTT. This chain connects TRBV15 to TRBJ1-4; a weak D match, TRBD1 (5 bases). Germline CDR1 is LNHNV and CDR2 is YYDKDF (reference sequence). V was clipped by 0 bases and J by 7 bases, with 15 bases between them. The CDR3 spans 16 residues.

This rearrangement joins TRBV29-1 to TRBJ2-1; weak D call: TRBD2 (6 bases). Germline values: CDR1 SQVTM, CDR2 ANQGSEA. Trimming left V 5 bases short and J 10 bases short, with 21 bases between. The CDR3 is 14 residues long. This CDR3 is CSVSGTLGVREQFF. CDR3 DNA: TGCAGCGTTTCCGGGACTTTGGGCGTTAGGGAGCAGTTCTTC.

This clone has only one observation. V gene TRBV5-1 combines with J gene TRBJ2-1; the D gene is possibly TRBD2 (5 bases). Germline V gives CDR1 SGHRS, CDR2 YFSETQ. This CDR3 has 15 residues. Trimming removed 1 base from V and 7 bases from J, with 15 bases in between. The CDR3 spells CASSLTGSPMNEQFF. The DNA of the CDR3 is TGCGCCAGCAGCTTGACGGGAAGCCCCATGAATGAGCAGTTCTTC.

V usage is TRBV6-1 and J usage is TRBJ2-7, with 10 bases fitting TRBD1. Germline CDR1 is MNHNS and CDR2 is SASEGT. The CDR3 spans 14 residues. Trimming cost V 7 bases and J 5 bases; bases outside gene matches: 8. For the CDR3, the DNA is TGTGCCAGCAATTTGGGACAGGGGTTGGACGAGCAGTACTTC. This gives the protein CASNLGQGLDEQYF.

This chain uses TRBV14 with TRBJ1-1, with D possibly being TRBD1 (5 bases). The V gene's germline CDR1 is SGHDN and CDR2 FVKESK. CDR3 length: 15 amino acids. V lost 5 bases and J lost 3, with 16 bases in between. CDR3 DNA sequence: TGTGCCAGCAGCGAGGTAGGGGTGTGGGACACTGAAGCTTTCTTT. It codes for CASSEVGVWDTEAFF.

In DNA, the CDR3 is TGTGCCAGCAGCTTATTCAGGGCCCAGATGGACTATGGCTACACCTTC. This codes for CASSLFRAQMDYGYTF. The chain joins TRBV7-2 to TRBJ1-2, with D possibly TRBD1 on 5 matching bases. V lost 2 bases, J lost 3 bases, and 16 bases lay in between. Germline CDR1 and CDR2: SGHTA and FQGNSA. This CDR3 is built from 16 residues.

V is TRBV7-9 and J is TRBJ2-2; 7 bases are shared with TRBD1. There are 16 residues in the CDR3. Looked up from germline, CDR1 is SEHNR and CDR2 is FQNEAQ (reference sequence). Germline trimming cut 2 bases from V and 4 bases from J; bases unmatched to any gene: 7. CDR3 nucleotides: TGTGCCAGCAGCTTACCGGCCGGGACAGTCACCGGGGAGCTGTTTTTT. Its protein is CASSLPAGTVTGELFF.

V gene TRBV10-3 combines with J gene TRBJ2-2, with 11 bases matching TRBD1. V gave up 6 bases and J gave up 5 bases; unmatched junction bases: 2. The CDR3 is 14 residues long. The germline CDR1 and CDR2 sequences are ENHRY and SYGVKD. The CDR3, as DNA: TGTGCCATCAGGGGGACAGGGGGGACCGGGGAGCTGTTTTTT. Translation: CAIRGTGGTGELFF.

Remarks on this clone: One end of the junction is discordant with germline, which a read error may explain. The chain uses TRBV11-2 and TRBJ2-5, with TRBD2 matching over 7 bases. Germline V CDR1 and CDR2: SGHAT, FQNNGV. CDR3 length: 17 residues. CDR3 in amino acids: CASSLGPSWTRQETRYF. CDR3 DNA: TGTGCCAGCAGCTTAGGACCTTCCTGGACTAGACAAGAGACCCGGTACTTC.

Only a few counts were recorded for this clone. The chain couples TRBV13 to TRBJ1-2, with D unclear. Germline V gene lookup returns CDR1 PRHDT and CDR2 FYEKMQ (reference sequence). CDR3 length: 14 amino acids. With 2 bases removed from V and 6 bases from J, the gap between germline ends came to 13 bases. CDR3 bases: TGTGCCAGCAGCTTATTCGCGGCAAGTAATGGCTACACCTTC. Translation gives CASSLFAASNGYTF.

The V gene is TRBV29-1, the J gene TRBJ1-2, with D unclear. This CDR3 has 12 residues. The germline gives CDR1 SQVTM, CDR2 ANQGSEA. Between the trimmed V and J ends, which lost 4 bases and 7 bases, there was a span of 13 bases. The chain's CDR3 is CSVGHNPLGYTF. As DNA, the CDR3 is TGCAGCGTTGGACATAACCCCCTTGGCTACACCTTC. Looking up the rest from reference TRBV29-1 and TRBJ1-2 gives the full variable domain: SAVISQKPSRDICQRGTSLTIQCQVDSQVTMMFWYRQQPGQSLTLIATANQGSEATYESGFVIDKFPISRPNLTFSTLTVSNMSPEDSSIYLCSVGHNPLGYTFGSGTRLTVV.

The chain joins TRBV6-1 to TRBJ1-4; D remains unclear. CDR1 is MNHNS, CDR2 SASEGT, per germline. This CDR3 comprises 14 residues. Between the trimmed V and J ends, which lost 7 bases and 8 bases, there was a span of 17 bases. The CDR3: CASINSGGGEKLFF. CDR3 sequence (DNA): TGTGCCAGCATTAATTCGGGTGGAGGGGAAAAACTGTTTTTT.

The DNA of the CDR3 is TGTGCCAGCAGCCCCAACACTGCGGGCGGTCCGGGGACCCAGTACTTC. It yields the protein CASSPNTAGGPGTQYF. The rearrangement links TRBV7-2 to TRBJ2-5, with a possible D match to TRBD2 (5 bases). The germline CDR1 and CDR2 sequences are SGHTA and FQGNSA. The CDR3 has 16 residues. Between the trimmed V and J ends, which lost 5 bases and 7 bases, there was a span of 23 bases.

CDR3 loop: CASSSYIDEQYF. The CDR3 DNA reads TGTGCCAGCAGTTCTTATATCGACGAGCAGTACTTC. The chain uses TRBV6-6 and TRBJ2-7; D is unclear. CDR1 and CDR2 (germline): MNHNY, SVGAGI (reference sequence). This CDR3 region has 12 residues. V shed 4 bases and J shed 5 bases, with 9 bases lying between them.

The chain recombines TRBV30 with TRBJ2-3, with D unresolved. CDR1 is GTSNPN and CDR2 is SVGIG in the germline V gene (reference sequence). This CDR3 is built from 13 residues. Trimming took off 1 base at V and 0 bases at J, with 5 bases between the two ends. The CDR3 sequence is CAWSAGSTDTQYF. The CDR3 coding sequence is TGTGCCTGGAGTGCGGGTAGCACAGATACGCAGTATTTT.

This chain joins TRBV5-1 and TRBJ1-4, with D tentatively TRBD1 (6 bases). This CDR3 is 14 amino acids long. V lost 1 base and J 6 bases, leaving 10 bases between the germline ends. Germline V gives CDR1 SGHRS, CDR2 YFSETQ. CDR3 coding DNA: TGCGCCAGCAGCTTGACAGGGAGTTATGAAAAACTGTTTTTT. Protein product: CASSLTGSYEKLFF.

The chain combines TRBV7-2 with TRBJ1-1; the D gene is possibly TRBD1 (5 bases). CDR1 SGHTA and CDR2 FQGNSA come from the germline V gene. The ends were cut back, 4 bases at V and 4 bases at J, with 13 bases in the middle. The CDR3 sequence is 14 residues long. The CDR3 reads CASSSRQGGTEAFF. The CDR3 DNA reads TGTGCCAGCAGCTCCCGGCAGGGAGGCACTGAAGCTTTCTTT.

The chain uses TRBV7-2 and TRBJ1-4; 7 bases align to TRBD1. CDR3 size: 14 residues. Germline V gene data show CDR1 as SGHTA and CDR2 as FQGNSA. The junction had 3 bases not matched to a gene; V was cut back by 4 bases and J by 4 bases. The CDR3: CASSSDRFNEKLFF. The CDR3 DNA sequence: TGTGCCAGCAGCTCGGACAGGTTTAATGAAAAACTGTTTTTT.

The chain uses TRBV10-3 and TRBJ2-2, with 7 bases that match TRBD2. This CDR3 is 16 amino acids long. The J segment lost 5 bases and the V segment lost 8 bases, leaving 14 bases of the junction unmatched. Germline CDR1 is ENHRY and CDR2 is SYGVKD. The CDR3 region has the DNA TGTGCCATCGGATCGACTAGCCCGCCGGCTACCGGGGAGCTGTTTTTT. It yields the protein CAIGSTSPPATGELFF.